Listed below are T cell receptor beta chains from one sample, sequenced in a study of molecular identifiers for immune sequencing clone quantification. TCRdb called the PCR reads again in MiXCR, with one record for every CDR3 protein. The data contain a few hundred thousand distinct CDR3 sequences, about 23% of them singletons. Sequenced: naive CD8+ T cells from blood, with Jurkat cell RNA spiked in. The receptors derive from a human donor in good health. Some libraries in this study had Jurkat cell RNA spiked in. Each CDR3 is given with its conserved first and last residue. The D gene is left open where the match is weak. Not every row has a clone size; where given, it reads once, few, many or a size class.

V gene: TRBV11-2
clone size: few
J gene: TRBJ1-3
D gene: .
CDR3 DNA: TGTGCCAGCAGCTTAGCCGGGGGCAGCTCTGGAAACACCATATATTTT
CDR3 protein: CASSLAGGSSGNTIYF

V gene: TRBV27
clone size: .
J gene: TRBJ1-2
D gene: TRBD1
CDR3 DNA: TGTGCCAGCAGGGGGACAGGGGGCATCTATGGCTACACCTTC
CDR3 protein: CASRGTGGIYGYTF

V gene: TRBV6-2/TRBV6-3
clone size: many
J gene: TRBJ2-7
D gene: .
CDR3 DNA: TGTGCCAGCAGTTACTCGTCTTTCCGGGGAAGGGACGAGCAGTACTTC
CDR3 protein: CASSYSSFRGRDEQYF

V gene: TRBV7-6
clone size: .
J gene: TRBJ1-1
D gene: .
CDR3 DNA: TGTGCCAGCAGCTTATCCCCTCCTGCAGGGGTGATCACTGAAGCTTTCTTT
CDR3 protein: CASSLSPPAGVITEAFF

V gene: TRBV27
clone size: .
J gene: TRBJ1-1
D gene: TRBD1
CDR3 DNA: TGTTCCAGCACCATCACAGGGGGCCCGGCTTTCTTT
CDR3 protein: CSSTITGGPAFF

V gene: TRBV6-5
clone size: .
J gene: TRBJ1-6
D gene: .
CDR3 DNA: TGTGCCAGCACTCCCTCAAGGGGACTTGAGGGTTCACCCCTCCACTTT
CDR3 protein: CASTPSRGLEGSPLHF

V gene: TRBV2
clone size: many
J gene: TRBJ2-1
D gene: TRBD2
CDR3 DNA: TGTGCCACCCAGAGGGTGTCGCTAGCGGGAGGCAATGAGCAGTTCTTC
CDR3 protein: CATQRVSLAGGNEQFF

V gene: TRBV30
clone size: few
J gene: TRBJ2-3
D gene: .
CDR3 DNA: TGTGCCTGGGGGGGACTGGTGGGCACAGATACGCAGTATTTT
CDR3 protein: CAWGGLVGTDTQYF

V gene: TRBV12-3/TRBV12-4
clone size: few
J gene: TRBJ1-5
D gene: .
CDR3 DNA: TGTGCCAGCAGTTTAGTATCAGGCAGAGATCAGCCCCAGCATTTT
CDR3 protein: CASSLVSGRDQPQHF

V gene: TRBV28
clone size: .
J gene: TRBJ1-1
D gene: .
CDR3 DNA: TGTGCCAGCAGTGAGATGAGCACTGAAGCTTTCTTT
CDR3 protein: CASSEMSTEAFF

V gene: TRBV9
clone size: few
J gene: TRBJ1-3
D gene: .
CDR3 DNA: TGTGCCAGCAGCACGGGGGGGTCCCCTTCACCGAGCTCTGGAAACACCATATATTTT
CDR3 protein: CASSTGGSPSPSSGNTIYF

V gene: TRBV18
clone size: .
J gene: TRBJ2-5
D gene: TRBD2
CDR3 DNA: TGTGCCAGCTCATCAGAGGGACTAGCAGGAGAGACCCAGTACTTC
CDR3 protein: CASSSEGLAGETQYF

V gene: TRBV27
clone size: few
J gene: TRBJ2-3
D gene: TRBD1
CDR3 DNA: TGTGCCAGCAGGCCAGGGACAGCCGATTCCCCACGCACAGATACGCAGTATTTT
CDR3 protein: CASRPGTADSPRTDTQYF

V gene: TRBV7-9
clone size: .
J gene: TRBJ1-3
D gene: .
CDR3 DNA: TGTGCCAGCAGCTTAGGTGACCCGGGGTCCGGAAACACCATATATTTT
CDR3 protein: CASSLGDPGSGNTIYF

V gene: TRBV27
clone size: few
J gene: TRBJ2-3
D gene: .
CDR3 DNA: TGTGCCAGCAGTTCCCGGGACAGGGTTTGGATAAGCGGGAGAGGCTTTACAGATACGCAGTATTTT
CDR3 protein: CASSSRDRVWISGRGFTDTQYF

V gene: TRBV7-2
clone size: .
J gene: TRBJ2-6
D gene: .
CDR3 DNA: TGTGCCAGCAGCCCGTACAGGGAGGGTCTAATACCGACAAGAACTGGGGCCAACGTCCTGACTTTC
CDR3 protein: CASSPYREGLIPTRTGANVLTF

V gene: TRBV28
clone size: many
J gene: TRBJ1-1
D gene: .
CDR3 DNA: TGTGCCAGCAGTTCAATCCGGGGAAGTGAAACTGAAGCTTTCTTT
CDR3 protein: CASSSIRGSETEAFF

V gene: TRBV2
clone size: few
J gene: TRBJ2-7
D gene: TRBD1
CDR3 DNA: TGTGCCAGCAAAGGGACAGGTGCCCACTTC
CDR3 protein: CASKGTGAHF

V gene: TRBV6-5
clone size: many
J gene: TRBJ2-4
D gene: .
CDR3 DNA: TGTGCCAGCAGTTACTCCGGGGGTTCGATCGGACAGTACTTC
CDR3 protein: CASSYSGGSIGQYF

V gene: TRBV13
clone size: .
J gene: TRBJ1-1
D gene: .
CDR3 DNA: TGTGCCAGCAGCTGGCGAAGGGGCGGAAACACTGAAGCTTTCTTT
CDR3 protein: CASSWRRGGNTEAFF

V gene: TRBV6-1
clone size: many
J gene: TRBJ1-1
D gene: .
CDR3 DNA: TGTGCCAGCAGTGAAGCTTTGTCACCGGGGCAGTTGAACACTGAAGCTTTCTTT
CDR3 protein: CASSEALSPGQLNTEAFF

V gene: TRBV20-1
clone size: .
J gene: TRBJ2-7
D gene: TRBD1
CDR3 DNA: TGCAGTGCTAGAGATAACCGACAGGGAGCATATGTCTACGAGCAGTACTTC
CDR3 protein: CSARDNRQGAYVYEQYF

V gene: TRBV27
clone size: many
J gene: TRBJ2-7
D gene: .
CDR3 DNA: TGTGCCAGCAGTTTAAACGGGGGTTACGAGCAGTACTTC
CDR3 protein: CASSLNGGYEQYF

V gene: TRBV12-5
clone size: many
J gene: TRBJ1-2
D gene: .
CDR3 DNA: TGTGCTAGTGGTCCGGGGCCGGACTATGGCTACACCTTC
CDR3 protein: CASGPGPDYGYTF

V gene: TRBV5-1
clone size: many
J gene: TRBJ1-1
D gene: .
CDR3 DNA: TGCGCCAGCAGCTTGGCGTCCGTGAACACTGAAGCTTTCTTT
CDR3 protein: CASSLASVNTEAFF

V gene: TRBV2
clone size: .
J gene: TRBJ1-5
D gene: TRBD1
CDR3 DNA: TGTGCCAGCAGTGTATTGGGGACAGGGGCTGATAGCAATCAGCCCCAGCATTTT
CDR3 protein: CASSVLGTGADSNQPQHF

V gene: TRBV30
clone size: .
J gene: TRBJ2-3
D gene: TRBD2
CDR3 DNA: TGTGCCTGGAGTCCCCCGGGACTAGCGGCTTCCACAGATACGCAGTATTTT
CDR3 protein: CAWSPPGLAASTDTQYF

V gene: TRBV7-6
clone size: many
J gene: TRBJ2-7
D gene: TRBD1
CDR3 DNA: TGTGCCAGCAGCTTAGGGACAGGGCTGGGGTACGAGCAGTACTTC
CDR3 protein: CASSLGTGLGYEQYF

V gene: TRBV5-3
clone size: .
J gene: TRBJ2-3
D gene: TRBD2
CDR3 DNA: TGTGCCAGCAGTGGGACTAGCGGGAGGGGTTTCACAGATACGCAGTATTTT
CDR3 protein: CASSGTSGRGFTDTQYF

V gene: TRBV18
clone size: few
J gene: TRBJ2-7
D gene: .
CDR3 DNA: TGTGCCAGCTCACCTCCGGGACCATGGCACGAGCAGTACTTC
CDR3 protein: CASSPPGPWHEQYF

V gene: TRBV7-8
clone size: few
J gene: TRBJ2-7
D gene: TRBD1
CDR3 DNA: TGTGCCAGCAGCTTAGTCTCGGGACAGCTTTACGAGCAGTACTTC
CDR3 protein: CASSLVSGQLYEQYF

V gene: TRBV29-1
clone size: many
J gene: TRBJ1-5
D gene: .
CDR3 DNA: TGCAGCGTTGTCATGTCGGGGGGACAAACCGGGGAGCGGCCCCAGCATTTT
CDR3 protein: CSVVMSGGQTGERPQHF

V gene: TRBV30
clone size: few
J gene: TRBJ1-4
D gene: TRBD1
CDR3 DNA: TGTGCCTACAGGGGGCGAGATGAAAAACTGTTTTTT
CDR3 protein: CAYRGRDEKLFF

V gene: TRBV5-4
clone size: many
J gene: TRBJ1-2
D gene: .
CDR3 DNA: TGTGCCAGCAGCTTCGAGAGCAGGGGCCCTTATGGCTACACCTTC
CDR3 protein: CASSFESRGPYGYTF

V gene: TRBV27
clone size: many
J gene: TRBJ2-3
D gene: TRBD2
CDR3 DNA: TGTGCCAGCAGTCCCCGAGCGGGAGTTGGCACAGATACGCAGTATTTT
CDR3 protein: CASSPRAGVGTDTQYF

V gene: TRBV2
clone size: many
J gene: TRBJ2-5
D gene: .
CDR3 DNA: TGTGCCAGCATCTACGGGACGGCTAATACAGAGACCCAGTACTTC
CDR3 protein: CASIYGTANTETQYF

V gene: TRBV6-6
clone size: few
J gene: TRBJ2-3
D gene: .
CDR3 DNA: TGTGCCAGCATGTCTGGCGGGGGCACAGATACGCAGTATTTT
CDR3 protein: CASMSGGGTDTQYF

V gene: TRBV7-2
clone size: .
J gene: TRBJ2-7
D gene: .
CDR3 DNA: TGTGCCAGCAGCTTAGTGCGGGGAGCCTACGAGCAGTACTTC
CDR3 protein: CASSLVRGAYEQYF

V gene: TRBV7-6
clone size: many
J gene: TRBJ2-4
D gene: TRBD2
CDR3 DNA: TGTGCCAGCAGTGTCGGGACTAGCGGGAGTGTGGAGGACATTCAGTACTTC
CDR3 protein: CASSVGTSGSVEDIQYF

V gene: TRBV20-1
clone size: .
J gene: TRBJ2-3
D gene: .
CDR3 DNA: TGCACCCTTCCAATCATGGATACGCAGTATTTT
CDR3 protein: CTLPIMDTQYF

V gene: TRBV4-3
clone size: many
J gene: TRBJ1-3
D gene: .
CDR3 DNA: TGCGCCAGCAGCCAAGACAGGTATTCCTCTGGAAACACCATATATTTT
CDR3 protein: CASSQDRYSSGNTIYF

V gene: TRBV23-1
clone size: few
J gene: TRBJ1-5
D gene: TRBD1
CDR3 DNA: TGCGCCAGCAGTTCCCGACAGGGGGTTAGCAATCAGCCCCAGCATTTT
CDR3 protein: CASSSRQGVSNQPQHF

V gene: TRBV28
clone size: many
J gene: TRBJ2-3
D gene: .
CDR3 DNA: TGTGCCAGCAGTTTGATAGTTACAGATACGCAGTATTTT
CDR3 protein: CASSLIVTDTQYF

V gene: TRBV7-2
clone size: .
J gene: TRBJ1-1
D gene: TRBD1
CDR3 DNA: TGTGCCAGCAGCTCTCAGGGGGGGGGAGATGAAGCTTTCTTT
CDR3 protein: CASSSQGGGDEAFF

V gene: TRBV29-1
clone size: many
J gene: TRBJ2-6
D gene: .
CDR3 DNA: TGCAGCGTTGGGGAGGAGGGGACCGGGGCCAACGTCCTGACTTTC
CDR3 protein: CSVGEEGTGANVLTF

V gene: TRBV29-1
clone size: many
J gene: TRBJ2-3
D gene: .
CDR3 DNA: TGCAGCGTTGAAAATGACGCTAGCACAGATACGCAGTATTTT
CDR3 protein: CSVENDASTDTQYF

V gene: TRBV20-1
clone size: many
J gene: TRBJ1-1
D gene: .
CDR3 DNA: TGCAGGGGTGGATTCACTGAAGCTTTCTTT
CDR3 protein: CRGGFTEAFF

V gene: TRBV27
clone size: few
J gene: TRBJ2-3
D gene: .
CDR3 DNA: TGTGCCAGCAGTTTATCTGGGATTGTTACAGATACGCAGTATTTT
CDR3 protein: CASSLSGIVTDTQYF

V gene: TRBV12-3/TRBV12-4
clone size: .
J gene: TRBJ1-5
D gene: .
CDR3 DNA: TGTGCCAGCAGTTTTGTGGCCGCTTATAGCAATCAGCCCCAGCATTTT
CDR3 protein: CASSFVAAYSNQPQHF

V gene: TRBV7-9
clone size: few
J gene: TRBJ2-7
D gene: TRBD1
CDR3 DNA: TGTGCCAGCAGGAACGGACAGGGGGCCTCCTACGAGCAGTACTTC
CDR3 protein: CASRNGQGASYEQYF

V gene: TRBV6-1
clone size: .
J gene: TRBJ1-6
D gene: .
CDR3 DNA: TGTGCCAGCAGTGAAATAGGACAGAACTATAATTCACCCCTCCACTTT
CDR3 protein: CASSEIGQNYNSPLHF

V gene: TRBV29-1
clone size: .
J gene: TRBJ2-7
D gene: .
CDR3 DNA: TGCAGCGCCGAAAATGTAGAAGACTCCTACGAGAAGTACTTC
CDR3 protein: CSAENVEDSYEKYF

V gene: TRBV20-1
clone size: many
J gene: TRBJ1-2
D gene: .
CDR3 DNA: TGCAGTGCTAGAGCTCAGAACTGGTATGGCTACACCTTC
CDR3 protein: CSARAQNWYGYTF

V gene: TRBV7-9
clone size: .
J gene: TRBJ2-7
D gene: .
CDR3 DNA: TGTGCCAGCAGCCCTGGGGAGCGGTACTTC
CDR3 protein: CASSPGERYF

V gene: TRBV29-1
clone size: .
J gene: TRBJ2-1
D gene: TRBD2
CDR3 DNA: TGCAGAGTTGTGGGTCCGGGAGGGGAGCAGTTCTTC
CDR3 protein: CRVVGPGGEQFF

V gene: TRBV6-5
clone size: .
J gene: TRBJ2-5
D gene: .
CDR3 DNA: TGTGCCAGCAGTTACCACAGCCAAGGGACCCAGTACTTC
CDR3 protein: CASSYHSQGTQYF

V gene: TRBV4-3
clone size: .
J gene: TRBJ2-7
D gene: TRBD2
CDR3 DNA: TGCGCCAGCAGCCAAGTTCTAGCGGGAGGGGCCTACGAGCAGTACTTC
CDR3 protein: CASSQVLAGGAYEQYF

V gene: TRBV4-1
clone size: .
J gene: TRBJ1-4
D gene: TRBD1
CDR3 DNA: TGCGCCAGCAGCTTGCCGGGACAGGGGGAACTGTTTTTT
CDR3 protein: CASSLPGQGELFF

V gene: TRBV4-1
clone size: few
J gene: TRBJ1-1
D gene: TRBD1
CDR3 DNA: TGCGCCAGCAGCCAAGGTACAGGGGTCGGCACTGAAGCTTTCTTT
CDR3 protein: CASSQGTGVGTEAFF

V gene: TRBV28
clone size: many
J gene: TRBJ2-3
D gene: TRBD2
CDR3 DNA: TGTGCCAGCACCATTAGCGGGAGTTGGGGAGATACGCAGTATTTT
CDR3 protein: CASTISGSWGDTQYF